A selection of T cell receptor beta chains follows, all from one sample in a study of PD-1 blockade in classical Hodgkin lymphoma. The table came from immunoSEQ multiplex PCR; TCRdb's copy has only in-frame clones and leaves some out. The table lists about 47,000 clones, roughly 91% of them singletons. The sample taken for sequencing was peripheral blood mononuclear cells (PBMCs). These receptors were obtained from a human donor with classical Hodgkin lymphoma. Each CDR3 is given with its conserved first and last residue. A D gene is named only where the DNA matches it firmly. The listing skips clone size in some rows; elsewhere it reads once, few, many or a size class.

size	V	D	J	length	DNA	CDR3
NA	TRBV9	NA	TRBJ2-2	17	TGTGCCAGCAGCGTAGGGGGGCAGGGTGCTCACACCGGGGAGCTGTTTTTT	CASSVGGQGAHTGELFF
NA	TRBV5-1	TRBD1	TRBJ2-7	14	TGCGCCAGCAGCCAGGGACAGGCTTTCCACGAGCAGTACTTC	CASSQGQAFHEQYF
NA	TRBV4-1	TRBD2	TRBJ2-2	17	TGCGCCAGCAGCCCCTTGACTAGCGGGAGAAACACCGGGGAGCTGTTTTTT	CASSPLTSGRNTGELFF
NA	TRBV11-3	TRBD1	TRBJ2-1	15	TGTGCCAGCAGCTTACCGGACAGGGTAGAGAATGAGCAGTTCTTC	CASSLPDRVENEQFF
NA	TRBV28	NA	TRBJ1-1	15	TGTGCCAGCAACCCCCCGGGAAATATGAACACTGAAGCTTTCTTT	CASNPPGNMNTEAFF
NA	TRBV9	NA	TRBJ1-3	17	TGTGCCAGCAGCGTAGATCTACCAGGTTTCTCTGGAAACACCATATATTTT	CASSVDLPGFSGNTIYF
NA	TRBV7-9	NA	TRBJ2-1	11	TGTGCCAGCAGCTCGGGACGCGAGCAGTTCTTC	CASSSGREQFF
NA	TRBV19	TRBD1	TRBJ1-1	13	TGTGCCAGTAGGGACAGGGCGGGAACTGAAGCTTTCTTT	CASRDRAGTEAFF
NA	TRBV29-1	NA	TRBJ1-1	13	TGCAGCGTTGAAGAGGAGGTGGTCACTGAAGCTTTCTTT	CSVEEEVVTEAFF
NA	TRBV29-1	NA	TRBJ1-2	14	TGCAGCGCAAGCCGGGACCAAGCTAACTATGGCTACACCTTC	CSASRDQANYGYTF
NA	TRBV18	NA	TRBJ2-5	15	TGTGCCAGCAGCCCAGGGGGGGGTCGGAGAGAGACCCAGTACTTC	CASSPGGGRRETQYF
NA	TRBV7-9	NA	TRBJ2-1	13	TGTGCCAGCAGCTTCAGTGGGAACAATGAGCAGTTCTTC	CASSFSGNNEQFF
NA	TRBV5-1	TRBD1	TRBJ1-1	16	TGCGCCAGCAAGTCCCCACAGGGGGCATCGAACACTGAAGCTTTCTTT	CASKSPQGASNTEAFF
NA	TRBV2	NA	TRBJ1-4	13	TGTGCCGGCGGGGTGACAGCGGATGAAAAACTGTTTTTT	CAGGVTADEKLFF
NA	TRBV6-6	NA	TRBJ2-3	12	TGTGCCAGCAGTTGGCCGGAAGATACGCAGTATTTT	CASSWPEDTQYF
NA	TRBV9	NA	TRBJ2-3	18	TGTGCCAGCAGCGTAGTGGGAGTAGGGCACAGTTCCACAGATACGCAGTATTTT	CASSVVGVGHSSTDTQYF
NA	TRBV6-5	TRBD1	TRBJ2-1	13	TGTGCCAGCAGTTTGGGACAGGACAATGAGCAGTTCTTC	CASSLGQDNEQFF
NA	TRBV11-2	TRBD1	TRBJ1-2	13	TGTGCCAGCAGCCCAAGGGGGCGAGATGGCTACACCTTC	CASSPRGRDGYTF
NA	TRBV19	NA	TRBJ2-1	13	TGTGCCAGTAGCCTCGGGAGTTACAATGAGCAGTTCTTC	CASSLGSYNEQFF
NA	TRBV15	NA	TRBJ1-2	14	TGTGCCACCAGCGTTAGGACGGACAACTATGGCTACACCTTC	CATSVRTDNYGYTF
NA	TRBV5-1	TRBD1	TRBJ1-2	16	TGCGCCAGCAGCTTGGCCCCGGACAGGGGAGGGTATGGCTACACCTTC	CASSLAPDRGGYGYTF
NA	TRBV5-1	NA	TRBJ2-3	15	TGCGCCAGCAGCTTAGGGGGAGCGGGAACAGATACGCAGTATTTT	CASSLGGAGTDTQYF
NA	TRBV2	NA	TRBJ2-4	13	TGTGCCAGCAACCCCCTAGCCAAAAACATTCAGTACTTC	CASNPLAKNIQYF
NA	TRBV5-1	NA	TRBJ2-1	15	TGCGCCACCACCGTGTTTCCCGGGGCCGGCAATGAGCAGTTCTTC	CATTVFPGAGNEQFF
NA	TRBV28	NA	TRBJ2-7	13	TGTGCCAGCAGTTTAGGGCAGGAGAGCGAGCAGTACTTC	CASSLGQESEQYF
NA	TRBV6-1	TRBD2	TRBJ2-1	19	TGTGCCAGCAGTGAAGCGCTTTCGGGACTAGCGGGAGTAAGTAATGAGCAGTTCTTC	CASSEALSGLAGVSNEQFF
NA	TRBV11-1	NA	TRBJ2-5	15	TGTGCCAGCAGCGCTCCGGACGGTGGCCAAGAGACCCAGTACTTC	CASSAPDGGQETQYF
NA	TRBV28	NA	TRBJ1-5	17	TGTGCCAGCAGTTTTAGGCTCCCCAGGCGAGACAATCAGCCCCAGCATTTT	CASSFRLPRRDNQPQHF
NA	TRBV10-3	NA	TRBJ2-2	15	TGTGCCATCAGTCCCGACAGAGACCACACCGGGGAGCTGTTTTTT	CAISPDRDHTGELFF
NA	TRBV7-3	TRBD2	TRBJ2-1	16	TGTGCCAGCGAACTAGCGGGAGGCCTGGTCAGCAATGAGCAGTTCTTC	CASELAGGLVSNEQFF
NA	TRBV19	NA	TRBJ2-1	13	TGTGCCAGTAGTAAAGGAACACGGGATGAGCAGTTCTTC	CASSKGTRDEQFF
once	TRBV20-1	NA	TRBJ2-1	11	TGCAGCATAGGCAGGGCCACTGAGCAGTTCTTC	CSIGRATEQFF
NA	TRBV28	NA	TRBJ1-1	16	TGTGCCAGCAGTTTTGGGCAGGGTGGTTTCTTGGCTGAAGCTTTCTTT	CASSFGQGGFLAEAFF
NA	TRBV5-6	NA	TRBJ2-7	15	TGTGCCAGCAGCTGGGGTACAGGGAGCTCCTACGAGCAGTACTTC	CASSWGTGSSYEQYF
NA	TRBV9	NA	TRBJ2-1	18	TGTGCCAGCAGCGTAGGAGGAGGGGGTAATGGCGGGAGAGGTGAGCAGTTCTTC	CASSVGGGGNGGRGEQFF
NA	TRBV6-4	TRBD1	TRBJ2-3	17	TGTGCCAGCAGTGACGGAGTCGGGGACAGGCCCACAGATACGCAGTATTTT	CASSDGVGDRPTDTQYF
NA	TRBV18	NA	TRBJ1-1	16	TGTGCCAGCTCACGCCAAGGCGGGGGGGAAAGGACTGAAGCTTTCTTT	CASSRQGGGERTEAFF
NA	TRBV5-1	NA	TRBJ1-1	15	TGCGCCAGCAGCTCATCGGACAGTTTGAACACTGAAGCTTTCTTT	CASSSSDSLNTEAFF
NA	TRBV6-5	TRBD1	TRBJ1-1	12	TGTGCCAGCCGGGACAGGAACACTGAAGCTTTCTTT	CASRDRNTEAFF
NA	TRBV7-6	NA	TRBJ1-1	13	TGTGCCAGCAGCTCTCAGGGTGACACTGAAGCTTTCTTT	CASSSQGDTEAFF
NA	TRBV5-1	NA	TRBJ2-2	17	TGCGCCAGCAGCTCCCCCGGGCGGAGCGGTAGCACCGGGGAGCTGTTTTTT	CASSSPGRSGSTGELFF
few	TRBV2	NA	TRBJ1-5	15	TGTGCCAGCATTAGGCCCCCCACGGGCAATCAGCCCCAGCATTTT	CASIRPPTGNQPQHF
NA	TRBV27	NA	TRBJ2-3	14	TGTGCCAGCAGTGATTCCTTGGGCACAGATACGCAGTATTTT	CASSDSLGTDTQYF
NA	TRBV7-2	TRBD2	TRBJ2-1	16	TGTGCCAGCAGCTTAGGGGGCGGGAGGGTATACAATGAGCAGTTCTTC	CASSLGGGRVYNEQFF
NA	TRBV21-1	NA	TRBJ2-3	15	TGTGCCAGCAGCCGTACGCGGGGGACCACAGATACGCAGTATTTT	CASSRTRGTTDTQYF
NA	TRBV28	NA	TRBJ2-1	15	TGTGCCAGCAGCCCCTCCGGCGGAGGCTACAATGAGCAGTTCTTC	CASSPSGGGYNEQFF
NA	TRBV2	TRBD1	TRBJ1-5	13	TGTGCCAGCAGTGCGGGACAGGGGCAGCCCCAGCATTTT	CASSAGQGQPQHF
NA	TRBV15	NA	TRBJ1-4	16	TGTGCCACCAGCCCCAGGATGTCTTCGGCAAAGGAAAAACTGTTTTTT	CATSPRMSSAKEKLFF
NA	TRBV19	NA	TRBJ1-1	14	TGTGCCAGTAGAACCGGGAGTTCGAACACTGAAGCTTTCTTT	CASRTGSSNTEAFF
NA	TRBV6-5	NA	TRBJ2-3	12	TGTGCCAGCAGACTAGGGGAGTCTACGCAGTATTTT	CASRLGESTQYF
NA	TRBV7-6	NA	TRBJ2-1	15	TGTGCCAGCAGCTTAGTAACTGGGAAGGAAAATGAGCAGTTCTTC	CASSLVTGKENEQFF
NA	TRBV28	NA	TRBJ1-1	13	TGTGCCAGCATCCCAGCGGGGAACACTGAAGCTTTCTTT	CASIPAGNTEAFF
NA	TRBV4-1	TRBD1	TRBJ1-1	17	TGCGCCAGCAGCCAAGCGGTAATCAGGGGGCCCAGCACTGAAGCTTTCTTT	CASSQAVIRGPSTEAFF